This is a list of T cell receptor beta chains from one sample in a study of blood T cell repertoires in COVID-19. TCRdb keeps only in-frame clones here, not all; method: immunoSEQ multiplex PCR. Of about 140,000 clones listed, approximately 84% are singletons. The sequencing sample was made of peripheral blood. The receptors shown here come from a human donor in a cohort sampled during active COVID-19. Both conserved end residues are part of each CDR3.

TRBV4-1,TRBJ1-4,CASSPGTAATNEKLFF
TRBV15,TRBJ2-2,CATSSRQGTGELFF
TRBV6-5,TRBJ2-2,CASSPSIGELFF
TRBV2,TRBJ2-1,CASSDLRGRPDEQFF
TRBV5-4,TRBJ2-5,CASSYINREQETQYF
TRBV11-3,TRBJ2-5,CASSLEASVETQYF
TRBV6-5,TRBJ1-1,CASTDRDRAFF
TRBV7-6,TRBJ2-5,CASSYRNQETQYF
TRBV29-1,TRBJ2-4,CSAGPGQGGIQYF
TRBV18,TRBJ1-5,CASSQGATSNQPQHF